A single T cell receptor (beta chain) is shown here with its context. Its antigen is not known. Per the germline V gene, CDR1 is SGDLS and CDR2 is YYNGEE. The V and J ends lost 0 bases and 7 bases respectively, with 16 bases between them. CDR3 size: 16 residues. The sample is drawn from a study of shared clonotypes between healthy human individuals. General study results and limits: Compared with memory subsets, naive subsets generally had larger estimated richness.

Naive CD45RA+ and memory CD45RA-negative subsets were split from CD4+ cells. Genomic DNA belonging to each subset was distributed in equal measure over several immunoSEQ plates. Repertoires were generated with immunoSEQ multiplex PCR, while TCRdb's copy carries only in-frame clones and drops some. The table has a few hundred thousand clones, 95% to 98% seen once. The V call is TRBV9, the J call TRBJ2-2, with D possibly called TRBD1 or TRBD2 (6 bases each). This receptor was taken from a woman aged 25-40 years in good health. Sequenced: naive CD4+ T cells sorted from blood. Subset specified: CD45RA+ positively selected. The CDR3, as DNA: TGTGCCAGCAGCGTAGTCGTCGGGAAGGGGGGCGGGGAGCTGTTTTTT. It is translated as CASSVVVGKGGGELFF.